A selection of T cell receptor beta chains follows, all from one sample in a study of cytomegalovirus exposure and HLA in healthy donors. Here immunoSEQ multiplex PCR was the method, and the copy in TCRdb shows in-frame clones only, minus some. The table shows 200,000 to 250,000 clones, with over 80% occurring only once. Sequenced: PBMCs. These receptors were taken from a boy between 2 and 15 years old in good health and CMV-seronegative. Each CDR3 is given with its conserved first and last residue. A D gene is named only where the DNA matches it firmly. Rows give clone size only sometimes, using once, few, many, or a class for an expanded clone.

>TRBJ2-7|NA|NA|TRBV5-6
TGTGCCAGCAGCTTGGTGTGGGACTGGACTTCCTACGAGCAGTACTTC
CASSLVWDWTSYEQYF
>TRBJ1-2|TRBD1|NA|TRBV5-6
TGTGCCAGCAGCCCAGACAGGGGGCCGGGCTACACCTTC
CASSPDRGPGYTF
>TRBJ2-5|NA|NA|TRBV29-1
TGCAGCGTTGAGGAGGAGACCCAGTACTTC
CSVEEETQYF
>TRBJ2-7|NA|NA|TRBV11-2
TGTGCCAGCACGCCAGGGGGGCCGTCCTACGAGCAGTACTTC
CASTPGGPSYEQYF
>TRBJ1-1|NA|NA|TRBV27
TGTGCCAGCAGGCCTACAGGGAAAAGGACTGAAGCTTTCTTT
CASRPTGKRTEAFF
>TRBJ2-5|TRBD1|NA|TRBV19
TGTGCCAGTAGTATCACAGGGGAGCATGGAGAGACCCAGTACTTC
CASSITGEHGETQYF
>TRBJ2-4|NA|once|TRBV6-1
TGTGCCACCCTAGGACAGATTAGCATTCAGTACTTC
CATLGQISIQYF
>TRBJ1-2|TRBD1|NA|TRBV5-4
TGTGCCAGCAGCCCGGGACAGGTGAGTGGCTACACCTTC
CASSPGQVSGYTF
>TRBJ2-5|TRBD1|NA|TRBV6-6
TGTGCCAGCAGTTACTCCCCGACAGGGTCAACAGAGACCCAGTACTTC
CASSYSPTGSTETQYF
>TRBJ2-7|NA|few|TRBV6-6
TGTGCCAGCCAAGCTAGCTTGTTTTTCGAGCAGTACTTC
CASQASLFFEQYF
>TRBJ1-2|NA|NA|TRBV15
TGTGCCACGAAGTCAGGGGTTAGCAACTATGGCTACACCTTC
CATKSGVSNYGYTF
>TRBJ2-3|NA|NA|TRBV27
TGTGCCAGCAGTTCGCCGGGAGACACAGATACGCAGTATTTT
CASSSPGDTDTQYF
>TRBJ1-5|NA|NA|TRBV6-4
TGTGCCAGGAGCTCAGGAAATCAGCCCCAGCATTTT
CARSSGNQPQHF
>TRBJ2-2|NA|once|TRBV5-4
TGTGCCAGCAGCTTGGCCCCAGGGGCGAACACCGGGGAGCTGTTTTTT
CASSLAPGANTGELFF
>TRBJ1-3|NA|NA|TRBV12-5
TGTGCTAGTGGTTTGGTAAGGACTTACTCTGGAAACACCATATATTTT
CASGLVRTYSGNTIYF
>TRBJ2-7|TRBD1|few|TRBV7-9
TGTGCCACCAGGACAGGGTCCTACGAGCAGTACTTC
CATRTGSYEQYF
>TRBJ1-1|TRBD1|NA|TRBV15
TGTGCCACCAGCGGAGGGACAGGGATGAACACTGAAGCTTTCTTT
CATSGGTGMNTEAFF
>TRBJ2-3|TRBD2|NA|TRBV7-9
TGTGCCAGCCTTAGCGGGGGCACAGATACGCAGTATTTT
CASLSGGTDTQYF
>TRBJ1-5|NA|NA|TRBV5-6
TGTGCCAGCAGCCACTATGGTCAGCCCCAGCATTTT
CASSHYGQPQHF
>TRBJ1-2|TRBD1|NA|TRBV25-1
TGTGCCAGCAGTGCTCATGGGGGGGGACAGGGAAGGGGCTATGGCTACACCTTC
CASSAHGGGQGRGYGYTF
>TRBJ1-2|TRBD1|NA|TRBV7-3
TGTGCCAGCAGCTTAGCCTGGACAGGTTTTAGGTGTGGCTACACCTTC
CASSLAWTGFRCGYTF
>TRBJ1-3|TRBD1|NA|TRBV7-6
TGTGCCAGCAGCTTGGGGACAGGGGGCACTGGAAACACCATATATTTT
CASSLGTGGTGNTIYF
>TRBJ2-7|NA|NA|TRBV30
TGTGCCTGGAGTGTTTCGGTTCTCGATGGCGAGCAGTACTTC
CAWSVSVLDGEQYF
>TRBJ2-3|TRBD2|NA|TRBV27
TGTGCCAGCAGTCTTCTCAGGACTAGCGGGGGGGCCCCAAGCACAGATACGCAGTATTTT
CASSLLRTSGGAPSTDTQYF
>TRBJ1-2|TRBD1|NA|TRBV2
TGTGCCATCGTTGGGCCCAGGGGGCCTAACTATGGCTACACCTTC
CAIVGPRGPNYGYTF
>TRBJ2-1|TRBD1|NA|TRBV29-1
TGCAGCGTTGAAAAAAGGACAGGGGGCTCTTCTTCCTACAATGAGCAGTTCTTC
CSVEKRTGGSSSYNEQFF
>TRBJ2-3|TRBD2|once|TRBV7-6
TGTGCCAGCAGCAATTACCCCGGGACTAGAAGCACAGATACGCAGTATTTT
CASSNYPGTRSTDTQYF
>TRBJ2-5|TRBD2|NA|TRBV19
TGTGCCAGTAGCCAAACCCCTACTAGCGGGAGAACGCGGTGGGCAGAGACCCAGTACTTC
CASSQTPTSGRTRWAETQYF
>TRBJ1-5|TRBD1|NA|TRBV19
TGTGCCAGTAGAGGAGGGGGCAGGCGCAATCAGCCCCAGCATTTT
CASRGGGRRNQPQHF
>TRBJ1-2|NA|NA|TRBV19
TGTGCCAGTAGTATAGAGGGGGCCGGAAACTATGGCTACACCTTC
CASSIEGAGNYGYTF
>TRBJ2-3|NA|NA|TRBV21-1
TGTGCCAGCAGCAAGTGCAGGGGGGGCGGGAGGGCTGCCGATACGCAGTATTTT
CASSKCRGGGRAADTQYF
>TRBJ2-5|TRBD2|few|TRBV7-7
TGTGCTAGCAGCTACGGACTAGCGGGTGGTGAGACCCAGTACTTC
CASSYGLAGGETQYF
>TRBJ1-1|TRBD1|few|TRBV6-5
TGTGCCAGCAGGCCGACAGGGATGGACACTGAAGCTTTCTTT
CASRPTGMDTEAFF
>TRBJ2-2|TRBD2|NA|TRBV2
TGTGCCAGCAGGTACCGAGCGGGGGACTCGAACACCGGGGAGCTGTTTTTT
CASRYRAGDSNTGELFF
>TRBJ1-3|NA|NA|TRBV5-6
TGTGCCAGCAGCCTAGGTGGAAACACCATATATTTT
CASSLGGNTIYF
>TRBJ2-7|NA|NA|TRBV7-9
TGTGCCAGCAGCCTACTAGTAGACGAGCAGTACTTC
CASSLLVDEQYF
>TRBJ2-7|NA|NA|TRBV7-9
TGTGCCAGCAGCTTATCTCAGGGGATCTACGAGCAGTACTTC
CASSLSQGIYEQYF
>TRBJ2-1|TRBD2|NA|TRBV2
TGTGCCAGCAGTCCCGATCACCCAATATCGGCGGGAGTCTACAATGAGCAGTTCTTC
CASSPDHPISAGVYNEQFF
>TRBJ1-1|NA|NA|TRBV2
TGTGCCAGCAGCGAAAAGGAGGGACGTTACACTGAAGCTTTCTTT
CASSEKEGRYTEAFF
>TRBJ2-5|NA|NA|TRBV5-1
TGCGCCAGCAGGACAGAAGAGACCCAGTACTTC
CASRTEETQYF
>TRBJ2-7|NA|NA|TRBV9
TGTGCCAGCAGCTTGAACGGTTACGAGCAGTACTTC
CASSLNGYEQYF
>TRBJ1-1|TRBD1|NA|TRBV5-4
TGTGCCAGCAGCGTCCCGGGACAGGGGGCGGACACTGAAGCTTTCTTT
CASSVPGQGADTEAFF
>TRBJ2-7|TRBD2|NA|TRBV11-2
TGTGCCAGCAGCTTCGGGACTAGCGGGAGAGGGGAGCAGTACTTC
CASSFGTSGRGEQYF
>TRBJ2-7|NA|NA|TRBV30
TGTGCCTGGAGTCTAACGGGGGAGCAGTACTTC
CAWSLTGEQYF
>TRBJ2-7|NA|NA|TRBV10-3
TGTGCCATCATTTCGGAACTGGGGCGGTCCTACGAGCAGTACTTC
CAIISELGRSYEQYF
>TRBJ2-1|TRBD2|NA|TRBV5-1
TGCGCCAGCAGCTTGTCCCTAGCGGGAGGGCCAAGAGTGGGCAATGAGCAGTTCTTC
CASSLSLAGGPRVGNEQFF
>TRBJ2-2|TRBD1|NA|TRBV5-6
TGTGCCAGCAGCCCGGACAGGGGGCTTCACACCGGGGAGCTGTTTTTT
CASSPDRGLHTGELFF
>TRBJ2-1|NA|NA|TRBV30
TGTGCCTTGGGAAGAGGGACTCTATATTACAATGAGCAGTTCTTC
CALGRGTLYYNEQFF
>TRBJ2-6|NA|NA|TRBV2
TGTGCCAGCATCCTGGACTCTCCGTCGGGTGGGGCCAACGTCCTGACTTTC
CASILDSPSGGANVLTF
>TRBJ2-3|TRBD2|NA|TRBV27
TGTGCCAGCAGTTTATCTAGCGGGGTTACTACAGATACGCAGTATTTT
CASSLSSGVTTDTQYF
>TRBJ2-7|TRBD1|NA|TRBV13
TGTGCCAGCAGCTTAAGGCAGGGGGCCCACGAGCAGTACTTC
CASSLRQGAHEQYF
>TRBJ2-3|NA|NA|TRBV5-1
TGCGCCAGCAGCTTTATCGAGGGCCGGGTAGATACGCAGTATTTT
CASSFIEGRVDTQYF
>TRBJ2-7|TRBD1|NA|TRBV5-1
TGCGCCAGCAGCGACAGACAGGGATCCTACGAGCAGTACTTC
CASSDRQGSYEQYF
>TRBJ2-1|TRBD2|NA|TRBV6-5
TGTGCCAGCATTGGGAGGGGCTCCAATGAGCAGTTCTTC
CASIGRGSNEQFF